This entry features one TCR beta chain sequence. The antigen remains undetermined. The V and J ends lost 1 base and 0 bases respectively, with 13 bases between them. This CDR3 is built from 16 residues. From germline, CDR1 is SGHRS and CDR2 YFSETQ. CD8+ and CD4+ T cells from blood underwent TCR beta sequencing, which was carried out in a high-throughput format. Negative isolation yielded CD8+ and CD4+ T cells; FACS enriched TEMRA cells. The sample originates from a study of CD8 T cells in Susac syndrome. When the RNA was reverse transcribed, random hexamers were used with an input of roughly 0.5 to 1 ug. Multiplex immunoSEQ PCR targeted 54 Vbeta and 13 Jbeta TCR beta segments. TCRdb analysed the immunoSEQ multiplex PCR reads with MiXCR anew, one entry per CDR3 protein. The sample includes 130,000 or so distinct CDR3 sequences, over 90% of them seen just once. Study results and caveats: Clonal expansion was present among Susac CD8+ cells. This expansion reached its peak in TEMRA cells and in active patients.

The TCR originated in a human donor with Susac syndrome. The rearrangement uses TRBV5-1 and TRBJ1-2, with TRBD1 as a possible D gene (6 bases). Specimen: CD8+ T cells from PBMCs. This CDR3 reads CASSLTGTPSNYGYTF. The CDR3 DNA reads TGCGCCAGCAGCTTGACCGGGACACCTTCTAACTATGGCTACACCTTC. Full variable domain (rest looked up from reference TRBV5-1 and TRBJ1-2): KAGVTQTPRYLIKTRGQQVTLSCSPISGHRSVSWYQQTPGQGLQFLFEYFSETQRNKGNFPGRFSGRQFSNSRSEMNVSTLELGDSALYLCASSLTGTPSNYGYTFGSGTRLTVV.